This TCR beta chain was profiled in a study of lymphopenia after photon versus proton radiotherapy. Germline CDR1 reads SGHNT; CDR2 reads YENEEA. With 4 bases clipped from V and 7 bases from J, the junction kept 6 bases outside the gene matches. The CDR3 is 15 amino acids. Regarding this clone: What it binds is not known.

The repertoire was sequenced with immunoSEQ multiplex PCR; TCRdb's copy has only in-frame clones and lacks some. The sample carries around 30,000 clones, 75% to 90% recorded once. Regarding the study as a whole: A bigger post-nadir fall in TCR diversity correlated inversely with survival time in deceased patients. Under photons, naive T cells and diversity fell while effector/memory populations rose.

The origin of this receptor is a woman in her seventies with pancreatic cancer. Sample: peripheral blood, taken from a patient treated with proton-based radiotherapy. This sequence joins TRBV11-3 and TRBJ2-7, with TRBD2 identical over 14 bases. The CDR3 sequence: CASSSTGTSGSEQYF. CDR3 bases: TGTGCCAGCAGCTCAACCGGGACTAGCGGGAGTGAGCAGTACTTC.